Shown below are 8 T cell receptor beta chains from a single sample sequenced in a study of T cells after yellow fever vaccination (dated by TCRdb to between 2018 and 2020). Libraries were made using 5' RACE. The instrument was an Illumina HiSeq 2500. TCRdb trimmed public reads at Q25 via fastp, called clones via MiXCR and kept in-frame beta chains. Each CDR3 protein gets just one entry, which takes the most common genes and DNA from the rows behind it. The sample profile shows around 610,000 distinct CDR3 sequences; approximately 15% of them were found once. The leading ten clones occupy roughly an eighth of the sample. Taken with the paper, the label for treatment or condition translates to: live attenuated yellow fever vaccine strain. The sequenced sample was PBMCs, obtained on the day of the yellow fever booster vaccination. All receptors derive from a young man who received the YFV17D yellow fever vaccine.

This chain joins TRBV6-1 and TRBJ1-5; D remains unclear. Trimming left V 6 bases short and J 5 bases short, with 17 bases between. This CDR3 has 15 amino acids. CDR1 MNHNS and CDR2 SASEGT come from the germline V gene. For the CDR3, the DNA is TGTGCCAGCAGGGACCCGACGCGGAGGGATCAGCCCCAGCATTTT. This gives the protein CASRDPTRRDQPQHF.

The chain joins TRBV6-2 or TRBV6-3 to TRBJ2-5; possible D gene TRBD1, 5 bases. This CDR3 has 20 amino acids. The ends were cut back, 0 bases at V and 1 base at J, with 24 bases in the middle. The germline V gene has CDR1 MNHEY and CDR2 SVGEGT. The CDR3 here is CASSYSSPRLGRGFQETQYF. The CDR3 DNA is TGTGCCAGCAGTTACTCTTCCCCGCGGCTGGGTAGGGGTTTCCAAGAGACCCAGTACTTC.

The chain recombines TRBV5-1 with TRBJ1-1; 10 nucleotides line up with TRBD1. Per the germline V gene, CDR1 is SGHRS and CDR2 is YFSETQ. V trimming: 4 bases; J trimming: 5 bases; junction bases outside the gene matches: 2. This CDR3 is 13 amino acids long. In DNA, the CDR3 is TGCGCCAGCAGCGGGGACAGGGGAACTGAAGCTTTCTTT. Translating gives CASSGDRGTEAFF.

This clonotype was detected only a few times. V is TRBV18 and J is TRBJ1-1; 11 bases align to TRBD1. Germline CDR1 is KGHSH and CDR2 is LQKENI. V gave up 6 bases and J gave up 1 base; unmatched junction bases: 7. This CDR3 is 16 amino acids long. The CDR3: CASSFGQGAANTEAFF. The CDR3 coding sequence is TGTGCCAGCTCTTTCGGACAGGGGGCTGCGAACACTGAAGCTTTCTTT.

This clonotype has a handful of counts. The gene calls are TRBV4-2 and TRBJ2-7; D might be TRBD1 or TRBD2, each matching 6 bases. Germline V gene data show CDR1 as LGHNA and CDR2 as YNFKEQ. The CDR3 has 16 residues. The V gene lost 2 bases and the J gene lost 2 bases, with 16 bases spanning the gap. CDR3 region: CASSQYGGFRAYEQYF. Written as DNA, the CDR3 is TGTGCCAGCAGCCAATACGGGGGCTTCCGAGCCTACGAGCAGTACTTC.

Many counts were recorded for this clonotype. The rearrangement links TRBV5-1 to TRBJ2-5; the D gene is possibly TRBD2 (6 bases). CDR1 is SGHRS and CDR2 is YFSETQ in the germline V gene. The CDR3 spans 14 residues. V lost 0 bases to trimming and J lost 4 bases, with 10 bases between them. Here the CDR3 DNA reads TGCGCCAGCAGCTTGGGGCTAGCGAGAGAGACCCAGTACTTC. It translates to CASSLGLARETQYF.

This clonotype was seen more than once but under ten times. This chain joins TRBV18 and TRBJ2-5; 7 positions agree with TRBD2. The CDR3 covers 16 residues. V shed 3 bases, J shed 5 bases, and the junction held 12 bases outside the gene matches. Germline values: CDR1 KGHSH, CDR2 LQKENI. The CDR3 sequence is CASSPGLVKLAETQYF. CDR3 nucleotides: TGTGCCAGCTCACCTGGACTAGTCAAACTCGCGGAGACCCAGTACTTC. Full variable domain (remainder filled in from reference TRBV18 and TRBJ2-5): NAGVMQNPRHLVRRRGQEARLRCSPMKGHSHVYWYRQLPEEGLKFMVYLQKENIIDESGMPKERFSAEFPKEGPSILRIQQVVRGDSAAYFCASSPGLVKLAETQYFGPGTRLLVL.

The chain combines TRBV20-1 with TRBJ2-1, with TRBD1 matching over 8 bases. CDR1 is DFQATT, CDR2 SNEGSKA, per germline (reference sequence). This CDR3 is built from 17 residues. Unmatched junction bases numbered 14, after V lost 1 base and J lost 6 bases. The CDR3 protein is CSARGPFRGLSLNEQFF. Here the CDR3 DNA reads TGCAGTGCTAGAGGCCCATTCAGGGGGCTAAGCCTCAATGAGCAGTTCTTC.